One T cell receptor (beta chain) is described in this entry. The antigen is unknown. Carrying UMI labels, the TRB cDNA libraries were prepared through 5' RACE. TCRdb reanalyzed the 5' RACE reads, giving one entry per CDR3 protein sequence and no DNA. Reported are some 120,000 distinct CDR3 sequences; the ten largest clones contain 0.36%. Germline lookup yields CDR1 SNHLY and CDR2 FYNNEI. The CDR3 covers 19 residues. The sample comes from a study of CXCR3-negative and CXCR3-positive naive CD8 T cells. Study-wide points: TRB CDR3s were more hydrophobic in CXCR3-positive than in CXCR3-negative naive cells.

Sequencing was carried out using naive CXCR3+ CD8+ T cells from blood. Subset meaning: CD45RO-CCR7+CD27+CD95- naive CD8+ T cells expressing CXCR3 (TNR3+). The source is a human donor in good health. Some clones in this sample may be carry-over from other donors' samples. J is TRBJ2-6 and V is TRBV2; the D call of TRBD1 rests on TCRdb alone, since no DNA is present to check it. The CDR3 spells CASSEALWTGFSGANVLTF.